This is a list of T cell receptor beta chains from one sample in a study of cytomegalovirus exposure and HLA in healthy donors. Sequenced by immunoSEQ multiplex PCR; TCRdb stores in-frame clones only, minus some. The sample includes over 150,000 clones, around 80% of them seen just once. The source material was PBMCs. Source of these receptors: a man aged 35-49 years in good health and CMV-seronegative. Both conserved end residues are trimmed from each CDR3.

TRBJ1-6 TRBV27 ASKGQGDSYNSPLH
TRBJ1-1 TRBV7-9 ASSFDPKAAEAF
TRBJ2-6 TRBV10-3 AISEETSGGGANVLT
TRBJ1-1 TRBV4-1 ASSRPGGPNTEAF
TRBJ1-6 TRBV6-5 ASSYSGQASRSPLH
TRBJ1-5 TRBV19 ASSIGGYSNQPQH
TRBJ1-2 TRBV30 ARHRGHGYT
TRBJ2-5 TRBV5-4 ASSLGGPDEGTQY
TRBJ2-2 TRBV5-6 ASSLAYSQNTGELF
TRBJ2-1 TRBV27 ASASRVPEQVINEQF
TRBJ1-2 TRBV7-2 ASSLVRDRPYGYT
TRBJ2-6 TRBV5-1 ASSLVSGANVLT
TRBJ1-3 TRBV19 ASWDRVNTIY
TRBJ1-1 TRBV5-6 ASSARDRLNTEAF
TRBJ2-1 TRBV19 ASSQDGSSYNEQF
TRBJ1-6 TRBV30 AWSAGTGPNNSPLH
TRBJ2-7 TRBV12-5 ASGWGVAGGPREQY
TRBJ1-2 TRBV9 ASSVLSANYGYT
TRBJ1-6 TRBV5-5 ASTRTGEGSPLH
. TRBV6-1 ASGQGFSYEQY
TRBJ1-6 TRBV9 ASSVGDRGYSPLH
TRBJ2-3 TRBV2 ASSWSGTSGDTQY
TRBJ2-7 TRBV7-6 ASSFRDKLSYEQY
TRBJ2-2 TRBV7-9 ASSPTRAGSTGELF
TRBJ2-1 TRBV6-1 ASSVFRDTSSYNEQF
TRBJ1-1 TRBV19 ASGGQAVTEAF
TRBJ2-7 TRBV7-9 ASSGDREEYEQY
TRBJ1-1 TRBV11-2 ASSLGIGQKTEAF
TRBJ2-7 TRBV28 ASSLGGTGYEQY
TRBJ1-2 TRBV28 ASSVTGRGYT
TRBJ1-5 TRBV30 AWGGQPQH
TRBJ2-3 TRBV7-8 ASSLESRGRDTDTQY
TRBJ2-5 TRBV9 ASSVPTSGGASETQY
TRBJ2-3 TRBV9 ASSVLGLAGGPGTDTQY
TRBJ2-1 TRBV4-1 ASSQMDMGLSSYNEQF
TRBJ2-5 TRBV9 ASSSGLETQY
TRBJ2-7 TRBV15 ATSREGTGREQY
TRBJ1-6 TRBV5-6 ASSLDRENSPLH
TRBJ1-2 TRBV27 ASWGTGGDSRRGYT
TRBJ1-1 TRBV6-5 ASTQEAGAGTEAF
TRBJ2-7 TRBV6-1 ASSEGGFGSYEQY
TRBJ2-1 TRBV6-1 ASREQNPGQNYNEQF
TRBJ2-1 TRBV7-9 ASSARLVYNEQF
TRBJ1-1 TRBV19 ASSTWGTGEAVNTEAF
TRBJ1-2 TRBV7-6 ASSLRQNYGYT
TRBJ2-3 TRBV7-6 ASSLRAARGLSTDTQY
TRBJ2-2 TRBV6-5 ASSPQRGGTGELF
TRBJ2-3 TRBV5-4 ASSLRQGGATDTQY
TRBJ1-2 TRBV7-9 ASSLRGNVFGGGYT
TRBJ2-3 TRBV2 ASKADSGAQGDTQY
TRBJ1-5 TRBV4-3 ASSQEEGNQPQH
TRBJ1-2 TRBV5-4 ASSLDRSYGYT